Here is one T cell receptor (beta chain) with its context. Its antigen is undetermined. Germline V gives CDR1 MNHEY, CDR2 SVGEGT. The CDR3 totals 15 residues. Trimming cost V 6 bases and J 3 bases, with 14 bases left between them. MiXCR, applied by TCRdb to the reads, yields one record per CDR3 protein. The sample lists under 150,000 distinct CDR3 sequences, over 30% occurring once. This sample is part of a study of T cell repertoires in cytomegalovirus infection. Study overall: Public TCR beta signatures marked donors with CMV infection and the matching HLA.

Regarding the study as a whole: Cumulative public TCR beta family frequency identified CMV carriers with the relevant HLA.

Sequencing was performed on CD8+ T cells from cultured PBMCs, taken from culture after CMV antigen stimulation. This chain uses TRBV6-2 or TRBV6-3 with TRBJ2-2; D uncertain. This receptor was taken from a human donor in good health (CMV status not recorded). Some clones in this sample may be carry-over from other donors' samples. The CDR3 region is CASRRLLSDTGELFF. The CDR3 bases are TGTGCCAGCAGGCGACTCCTATCGGACACCGGGGAGCTGTTTTTT.